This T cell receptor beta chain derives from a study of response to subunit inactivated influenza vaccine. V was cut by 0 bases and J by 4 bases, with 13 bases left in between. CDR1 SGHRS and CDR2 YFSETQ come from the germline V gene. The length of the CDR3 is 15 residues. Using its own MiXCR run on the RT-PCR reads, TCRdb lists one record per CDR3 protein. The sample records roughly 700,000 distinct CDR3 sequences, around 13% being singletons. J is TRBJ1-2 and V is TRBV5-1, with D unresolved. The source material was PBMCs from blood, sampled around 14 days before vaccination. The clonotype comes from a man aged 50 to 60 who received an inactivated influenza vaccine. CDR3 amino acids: CASSLAPTGGYGYTF. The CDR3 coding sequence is TGCGCCAGCAGCTTGGCGCCGACCGGAGGCTATGGCTACACCTTC.